This TCR beta chain was sequenced for a study of T-cell reconstitution after alpha-beta-depleted transplantation in children. A library of TCRbeta sequences, prepared with unique molecular identifiers, was generated. TCRdb itself ran the PCR reads through MiXCR, one entry per CDR3 protein. The sample includes 330,000 or so distinct CDR3 sequences, 10% of them seen just once. Trimming took off 5 bases at V and 3 bases at J, with 14 bases between the two ends. The CDR3 extends over 14 amino acids. The sample was PBMCs from the stem cell graft donor, taken from the stem cell graft. This sequence originates from a human donor who donated a stem cell graft to a child with acute lymphoblastic leukemia. The chain recombines TRBV12-3 or TRBV12-4 with TRBJ2-7; D may be TRBD2 (6 bases). The CDR3 bases are TGTGCCAGCAGTGCTCGACTAGGACTCTACGAGCAGTACTTC. This sequence encodes CASSARLGLYEQYF.